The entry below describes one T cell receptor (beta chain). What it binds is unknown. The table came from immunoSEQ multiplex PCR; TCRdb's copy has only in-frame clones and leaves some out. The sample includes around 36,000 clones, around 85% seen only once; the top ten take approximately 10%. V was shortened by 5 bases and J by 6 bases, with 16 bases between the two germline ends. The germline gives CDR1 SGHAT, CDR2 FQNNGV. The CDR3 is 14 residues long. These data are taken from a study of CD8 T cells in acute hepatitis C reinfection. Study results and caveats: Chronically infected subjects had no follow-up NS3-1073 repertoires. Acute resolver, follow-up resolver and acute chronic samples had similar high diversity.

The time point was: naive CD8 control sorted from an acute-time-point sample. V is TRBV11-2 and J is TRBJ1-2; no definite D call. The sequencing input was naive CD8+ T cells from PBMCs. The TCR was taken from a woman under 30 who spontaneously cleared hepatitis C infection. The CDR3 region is CASSQMGFSDGYTF. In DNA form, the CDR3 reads TGTGCCAGCAGCCAGATGGGGTTCTCGGATGGCTACACCTTC. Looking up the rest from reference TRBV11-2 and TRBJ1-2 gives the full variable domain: EAGVAQSPRYKIIEKRQSVAFWCNPISGHATLYWYQQILGQGPKLLIQFQNNGVVDDSQLPKDRFSAERLKGVDSTLKIQPAKLEDSAVYLCASSQMGFSDGYTFGSGTRLTVV.